This TCR beta chain originates from a study of CD8 T cells in ankylosing spondylitis. On this clonotype: The antigen is undetermined.

Findings of the study overall: A CD8+ phenotype characterized the disease-linked clones, which were relatively rare in peripheral blood. In synovial fluid and blood from reactive arthritis, some motif variants were previously reported.

In TCRdb, the 5' RACE reads were re-called with MiXCR into one record per CDR3 protein. The sample yields about 64,000 distinct CDR3 sequences, 6.2% seen once. The CDR3 totals 17 residues. Trimming removed 6 bases from V and 1 base from J; junction bases left unmatched: 8. CDR1 and CDR2 (germline): MNHEY, SMNVEV (reference sequence). The clonotype comes from a male donor with ankylosing spondylitis. The chain employs TRBV27 and TRBJ2-6; 8 bases line up with TRBD1. Sample: synovial fluid, either unsorted or a sorted T cell fraction (not recorded which). CDR3 in DNA: TGTGCCAGCAGCACCGGGACAGGCGTGTCTGGGGCCAACGTCCTGACTTTC. This gives the protein CASSTGTGVSGANVLTF.